Below are 19 T cell receptor beta chains sequenced from a single sample in a study of cytomegalovirus exposure and HLA in healthy donors. The PCR made use of 60 Vbeta and 13 Jbeta primers. TCRdb's copy holds only in-frame clones and misses some; the assay was immunoSEQ multiplex PCR. The sample lists almost 200,000 clones; less than 80% were seen once. Sequencing used PBMCs. These receptors all come from a woman in her twenties or thirties in good health and CMV-seropositive.

This chain connects TRBV4-1 to TRBJ2-7, with D perhaps matching TRBD2 (5 bases). Trimming removed 1 base from V and 5 bases from J, with 18 bases in between. The germline gives CDR1 MGHRA, CDR2 YSYEKL. The CDR3 spans 16 residues. The DNA for the CDR3 is TGCGCCAGCAGCCAAGCTCTAGGACTGTCTAGGCACGAGCAGTACTTC. Translation: CASSQALGLSRHEQYF.

This chain uses TRBV27 with TRBJ2-7; 14 nucleotides line up with TRBD2. Germline values: CDR1 MNHEY, CDR2 SMNVEV (reference sequence). J lost 5 bases, V lost 6 bases, and 6 bases had no gene match. CDR3 length: 15 residues. The CDR3 loop is CASSLGLAGGHEQYF. The DNA of the CDR3 is TGTGCCAGCAGCCTCGGACTAGCGGGAGGCCACGAGCAGTACTTC.

The V gene is TRBV5-6, the J gene TRBJ2-6, with D possibly being TRBD1 (6 bases). Looked up from germline, CDR1 is SGHDT and CDR2 is YYEEEE. The germline V and J ends were trimmed by 4 bases and 4 bases, with 15 bases remaining between them. The CDR3 runs to 16 residues. DNA of the CDR3: TGTGCCAGCAGCCCCCCCCAGGGGACCGGGGCCAACGTCCTGACTTTC. It encodes CASSPPQGTGANVLTF. The entire variable domain, with the rest obtained from reference TRBV5-6 and TRBJ2-6, is as follows: DAGVTQSPTHLIKTRGQQVTLRCSPKSGHDTVSWYQQALGQGPQFIFQYYEEEERQRGNFPDRFSGHQFPNYSSELNVNALLLGDSALYLCASSPPQGTGANVLTFGAGSRLTVL.

The rearrangement joins TRBV10-3 to TRBJ2-1, with D possibly being TRBD1 (5 bases). CDR1 and CDR2 (germline): ENHRY, SYGVKD. V lost 11 bases, J lost 3 bases, and 20 bases lay in between. The CDR3 is 15 residues long. The CDR3, as DNA: TGTGCCTCTCTAGACGGGTCCGGACACTACAATGAGCAGTTCTTC. Translation: CASLDGSGHYNEQFF.

The rearrangement joins TRBV9 to TRBJ2-7; D remains unclear. Germline CDR1 SGDLS, CDR2 YYNGEE. V gave up 3 bases and J gave up 5 bases, with 18 bases separating them. This CDR3 spans 15 amino acids. As DNA, the CDR3 is TGTGCCAGCAGCGCCCGTACAGCCGCTCACGACGAGCAGTACTTC. Protein: CASSARTAAHDEQYF.

The genes are TRBV7-9 and TRBJ1-1; a possible D gene is TRBD1 (5 bases). The ends were cut back, 5 bases at V and 7 bases at J, with 23 bases in the middle. The CDR3 totals 16 residues. Germline V gene sequence: CDR1 SEHNR, CDR2 FQNEAQ (reference sequence). The CDR3 sequence: CASSPPGVGRDSEAFF. DNA for the CDR3: TGTGCCAGCAGCCCCCCTGGGGTGGGCAGGGATAGTGAAGCTTTCTTT.

The V gene is TRBV5-4, the J gene TRBJ2-7; 9 bases are shared with TRBD2. The V gene end was trimmed by 4 bases and the J gene end by 5 bases; junction bases not matched to a gene: 7. The CDR3 consists of 14 residues. Looked up from germline, CDR1 is SGHNT and CDR2 is YYREEE (reference sequence). CDR3 sequence: CASSLSGSNNEQYF. Here the CDR3 DNA reads TGTGCCAGCAGCCTTAGCGGGAGTAACAACGAGCAGTACTTC.

The table lists this clone with a few counts. The chain employs TRBV4-2 and TRBJ2-1, with a weak D call TRBD1 (6 bases). Germline lookup yields CDR1 LGHNA and CDR2 YNFKEQ. Trimming cost V 2 bases and J 9 bases, with 20 bases left between them. The CDR3 has 16 residues. The CDR3 loop reads CASSQLGGRSSIEQFF. In DNA, the CDR3 is TGTGCCAGCAGCCAACTAGGGGGTCGCTCTAGTATTGAGCAGTTCTTC.

The J gene is TRBJ2-1, the V gene TRBV9; 13 bases align to TRBD2. V lost 3 bases to trimming and J lost 9 bases; unmatched junction nucleotides: 9. Germline lookup yields CDR1 SGDLS and CDR2 YYNGEE. This CDR3 spans 16 amino acids. The CDR3 sequence: CASSASVRTSGGEQFF. CDR3 in DNA: TGTGCCAGCAGCGCCTCGGTGAGGACTAGCGGGGGTGAGCAGTTCTTC.

The chain is built from TRBV7-2 and TRBJ2-5; 13 positions match TRBD2. V shed 1 base, J shed 5 bases, and the junction held 7 bases outside the gene matches. Germline CDR1 SGHTA, CDR2 FQGNSA. The CDR3 is 17 residues long. CDR3 nucleotide sequence: TGTGCCAGCAGCTTAGTGGGGACTAGCGGGAATTCGGAGACCCAGTACTTC. It codes for CASSLVGTSGNSETQYF. The entire variable domain, with the rest obtained from reference TRBV7-2 and TRBJ2-5, is as follows: GAGVSQSPSNKVTEKGKDVELRCDPISGHTALYWYRQSLGQGLEFLIYFQGNSAPDKSGLPSDRFSAERTGGSVSTLTIQRTQQEDSAVYLCASSLVGTSGNSETQYFGPGTRLLVL.

The chain combines TRBV9 with TRBJ2-1, with 7 nucleotides matching TRBD1. J was trimmed by 2 bases and V by 3 bases; bases with no gene match: 11. This CDR3 is 17 amino acids long. Germline V lookup: CDR1 SGDLS, CDR2 YYNGEE. The CDR3 spells CASSGTYRGPTYNEQFF. The CDR3 DNA follows: TGTGCCAGCAGCGGTACTTACAGGGGCCCTACCTACAATGAGCAGTTCTTC. Based on the CDR3 plus reference TRBV9 and TRBJ2-1, the full variable domain is DSGVTQTPKHLITATGQRVTLRCSPRSGDLSVYWYQQSLDQGLQFLIQYYNGEERAKGNILERFSAQQFPDLHSELNLSSLELGDSALYFCASSGTYRGPTYNEQFFGPGTRLTVL.

This clone was seen once. The chain uses TRBV27 and TRBJ1-2; the match to TRBD1 covers 7 bases. The CDR3 totals 13 residues. Germline lookup yields CDR1 MNHEY and CDR2 SMNVEV (reference sequence). With 3 bases clipped from V and 6 bases from J, the junction kept 4 bases outside the gene matches. CDR3 DNA: TGTGCCAGCAGTTTGACAGGGAGTGATGGCTACACCTTC. Its protein product is CASSLTGSDGYTF.

The chain uses TRBV5-1 and TRBJ2-3; 15 bases agree with TRBD2. V shed 4 bases, J shed 1 base, and the junction held 13 bases outside the gene matches. Germline-derived CDR1 and CDR2 are SGHRS and YFSETQ. This CDR3 spans 20 amino acids. CDR3 loop: CASSPTTGTSGGLGTDTQYF. The CDR3 DNA follows: TGCGCCAGCAGCCCGACAACCGGGACTAGCGGGGGGCTAGGCACAGATACGCAGTATTTT.

This clone was observed once. The CDR3 DNA reads as TGTGCTAGTGCCAGAAGGGGAAGTGGGGCAGGCACTGAAGCTTTCTTT. It encodes CASARRGSGAGTEAFF. The chain employs TRBV12-5 and TRBJ1-1, with D perhaps TRBD1 (5 bases). In germline, CDR1 is LGHNT, CDR2 FRNRAP. V lost 7 bases, J lost 4 bases, and 22 bases lay in between. The CDR3 contains 16 residues.

With regard to this clone: Other DNA sequences in this sample translate to the same CDR3. Written as DNA, the CDR3 is TGTGCCAGCTCACCAGGACAGGGCTCCTACGAGCAGTACTTC. Its translation is CASSPGQGSYEQYF. The chain recombines TRBV18 with TRBJ2-7, with TRBD1 matching 8 bases. With V trimmed by 2 bases and J by 0 bases, 0 bases remained unmatched. This CDR3 is built from 14 residues. Germline V CDR1 and CDR2: KGHSH, LQKENI.

V gene TRBV7-8 combines with J gene TRBJ2-7; D remains ambiguous. The CDR3 sequence is 15 residues long. Trimming stripped 2 bases from V and 1 base from J, with 12 bases between. Looked up from germline, CDR1 is SGHVS and CDR2 is FQNEAQ. The CDR3 DNA reads TGTGCCAGCAGCTTAACGTCCTACCCTTCCTACGAGCAGTACTTC. It encodes CASSLTSYPSYEQYF.

CDR3 amino acids: CASSFDSTSTDTQYF. Here the CDR3 DNA reads TGCGCCAGCAGCTTCGACTCGACGAGCACAGATACGCAGTATTTT. The V gene is TRBV5-1, the J gene TRBJ2-3; D not resolved. This CDR3 contains 15 residues. From germline, CDR1 is SGHRS and CDR2 YFSETQ. V was trimmed by 2 bases and J by 0 bases, leaving 10 bases between them.

The chain's CDR3 is CASELGGWGKLFF. Written as DNA, the CDR3 is TGTGCCAGCGAGTTGGGAGGGTGGGGAAAACTGTTTTTT. The V call is TRBV5-5, the J call TRBJ1-4; D gene uncertain. V lost 7 bases and J 10 bases, leaving 17 bases between the germline ends. CDR3 size: 13 residues. Germline V lookup: CDR1 SGHKS, CDR2 YYEKEE (reference sequence).

This chain uses TRBV7-2 with TRBJ2-7, with 9 bases aligning to TRBD2. The germline V gene encodes CDR1 SGHTA and CDR2 FQGNSA. V was clipped by 2 bases and J by 4 bases; unmatched bases: 6. This CDR3 contains 15 residues. CDR3: CASSLSIAGDYEQYF. The CDR3 coding sequence is TGTGCCAGCAGCTTATCGATAGCGGGAGATTACGAGCAGTACTTC. Combining the CDR3 with reference TRBV7-2 and TRBJ2-7 gives the whole variable domain GAGVSQSPSNKVTEKGKDVELRCDPISGHTALYWYRQSLGQGLEFLIYFQGNSAPDKSGLPSDRFSAERTGGSVSTLTIQRTQQEDSAVYLCASSLSIAGDYEQYFGPGTRLTVT.